A single sample is the source of the 26 T cell receptor beta chains below, sequenced in a study of cytomegalovirus exposure and HLA in healthy donors. 13 Jbeta primers and 60 Vbeta primers were used for the PCR. The protocol was immunoSEQ multiplex PCR, while the TCRdb copy is restricted to in-frame clones and leaves out a portion. The sample lists roughly 130,000 clones, around 67% seen once, with 2.1% in the top ten. Sequencing was done on a sample of PBMCs. The receptor set was obtained from a woman in her 40s in good health and CMV-seropositive.

This clone was observed a single time. A junction boundary mismatches the germline segment, possibly from a read error. The V and J genes are TRBV11-2 and TRBJ1-1; 7 positions match TRBD1. Germline assignment: CDR1 SGHAT and CDR2 FQNNGV. The CDR3 sequence is 16 residues long. The CDR3 nucleotides read TGTGCCAGCAGCATAGACAGGGCTCGCCTGAACACTGAAGCTTTCTTT. It specifies CASSIDRARLNTEAFF.

This clone was found once. This chain uses TRBV6-1 with TRBJ1-6; D gene ambiguous. Between the trimmed V and J ends, which lost 3 bases and 14 bases, there was a span of 17 bases. The CDR3 sequence is 14 residues long. Germline V gene lookup returns CDR1 MNHNS and CDR2 SASEGT. CDR3 DNA: TGTGCCAGCAGTGAGCCGCGGGGTCGTAGCACCCTCCACTTT. Its protein product is CASSEPRGRSTLHF.

The rearrangement uses TRBV27 and TRBJ2-1, with TRBD2 matching 10 bases. Germline CDR1 and CDR2: MNHEY and SMNVEV (reference sequence). V lost 3 bases and J lost 1; bases outside the gene matches: 3. The CDR3 contains 16 residues. CDR3 nucleotide sequence: TGTGCCAGCAGTTTCGCGACTAGCGGGTCCTACAATGAGCAGTTCTTC. Its translation: CASSFATSGSYNEQFF.

The chain carries TRBV5-1 and TRBJ2-7, with a weak D call TRBD1 (5 bases). The CDR3 consists of 15 residues. Germline CDR1 is SGHRS and CDR2 is YFSETQ. V lost 1 base to trimming and J lost 0 bases, with 11 bases between them. This chain's CDR3 is CASSLSAGLSYEQYF. Written as DNA, the CDR3 is TGCGCCAGCAGCTTGTCGGCAGGGCTCTCCTACGAGCAGTACTTC.

The rearrangement uses TRBV28 and TRBJ1-5, with 7 bases matching TRBD1. With 6 bases clipped from V and 0 bases from J, the junction kept 5 bases outside the gene matches. CDR3 length: 15 amino acids. The V gene's germline CDR1 is MDHEN and CDR2 SYDVKM. DNA for the CDR3: TGTGCCAGCAGCCAACAGGGGTTTAGCAATCAGCCCCAGCATTTT. It translates to CASSQQGFSNQPQHF.

This clone came up once. The V and J genes are TRBV2 and TRBJ1-1; D is perhaps TRBD1 (6 bases). V lost 6 bases to trimming and J lost 4 bases, with 12 bases between them. Germline CDR1 is SNHLY and CDR2 is FYNNEI. This CDR3 comprises 13 residues. The CDR3 here is CASRGEGGTEAFF. For the CDR3, the DNA is TGTGCCAGCAGGGGAGAAGGGGGCACTGAAGCTTTCTTT.

The table lists this clone with a few counts. This rearrangement joins TRBV18 to TRBJ1-3, with D possibly TRBD1 on 6 matching bases. Germline V gene lookup returns CDR1 KGHSH and CDR2 LQKENI. V was trimmed by 2 bases and J by 3 bases, leaving 11 bases between them. There are 15 residues in the CDR3. CDR3 sequence reads: CASSPSGGIGNTIYF. CDR3 sequence (DNA): TGTGCCAGCTCACCATCGGGGGGCATTGGAAACACCATATATTTT. Full variable domain (remainder filled in from reference TRBV18 and TRBJ1-3): NAGVMQNPRHLVRRRGQEARLRCSPMKGHSHVYWYRQLPEEGLKFMVYLQKENIIDESGMPKERFSAEFPKEGPSILRIQQVVRGDSAAYFCASSPSGGIGNTIYFGEGSWLTVV.

V usage is TRBV27 and J usage is TRBJ2-1, with D hard to call. The CDR3 has 14 residues. The V gene's germline CDR1 is MNHEY and CDR2 SMNVEV (reference sequence). Trimming stripped 0 bases from V and 0 bases from J, with 3 bases between. The CDR3 sequence is CASSLSRSYNEQFF. The CDR3 bases are TGTGCCAGCAGTTTATCGCGCTCCTACAATGAGCAGTTCTTC.

The chain carries TRBV29-1 and TRBJ2-3; 7 bases map to TRBD2. This CDR3 comprises 18 residues. V shed 7 bases, J shed 0 bases, and the junction held 19 bases outside the gene matches. Germline CDR1 is SQVTM and CDR2 is ANQGSEA. CDR3 coding DNA: TGCAGCGCTTTGGGGGGGAGTTCCCTAAGGGTGAGCACAGATACGCAGTATTTT. Its protein product is CSALGGSSLRVSTDTQYF.

The chain recombines TRBV6-5 with TRBJ1-1; D not certain. V gave up 6 bases and J gave up 0 bases, with 14 bases separating them. CDR3 length equals 15 residues. Germline V CDR1 and CDR2: MNHEY, SVGAGI. CDR3 DNA: TGTGCCAGCAGGGACTCGCAGACTCTGAACACTGAAGCTTTCTTT. It is translated as CASRDSQTLNTEAFF.

This clone was recorded a few times. Other DNA sequences in the same sample also yield this CDR3. The rearrangement uses TRBV5-4 and TRBJ1-6; 11 positions match TRBD1. V lost 2 bases to trimming and J lost 0 bases; unmatched junction nucleotides: 7. CDR3 size: 19 residues. The germline V gene encodes CDR1 SGHNT and CDR2 YYREEE (reference sequence). Written as DNA, the CDR3 is TGTGCCAGCAGCTTCGCCGGGACAGGGGGAAGCTCCTATAATTCACCCCTCCACTTT. Its protein is CASSFAGTGGSSYNSPLHF.

V gene TRBV7-9 combines with J gene TRBJ1-2; TRBD1 aligns across 7 bases. Germline CDR1 is SEHNR and CDR2 is FQNEAQ (reference sequence). The CDR3 totals 16 residues. With V trimmed by 0 bases and J by 4 bases, 8 bases remained unmatched. CDR3 protein: CASSLALGTETYGYTF. The CDR3 DNA reads as TGTGCCAGCAGCTTAGCGCTAGGGACAGAGACCTATGGCTACACCTTC.

As to this clone: In the same sample, other DNA sequences code for this CDR3. The rearrangement uses TRBV18 and TRBJ2-5; 8 bases are a match to TRBD1. Germline V lookup: CDR1 KGHSH, CDR2 LQKENI. Trimming took 4 bases from V and 5 from J; bases not matched to a gene: 3. The CDR3 is 13 residues long. CDR3 DNA: TGTGCCAGCTCACTTAACAGGGGGGAGACCCAGTACTTC. Translation: CASSLNRGETQYF.

V gene TRBV5-5 combines with J gene TRBJ1-6, with TRBD1 as a possible D gene (5 bases). Germline values: CDR1 SGHKS, CDR2 YYEKEE (reference sequence). The CDR3 is 18 amino acids. Trimming took 2 bases from V and 5 from J, leaving 20 bases between them. CDR3 nucleotides: TGTGCCAGCAGCTTAATAGTCCAGGCCGGGGGTAATAATTCACCCCTCCACTTT. Translating it yields CASSLIVQAGGNNSPLHF.

The chain joins TRBV30 to TRBJ1-2; the match to TRBD1 covers 7 bases. From germline, CDR1 is GTSNPN and CDR2 SVGIG (reference sequence). Trimming took 4 bases from V and 8 from J; bases not matched to a gene: 13. This CDR3 spans 14 amino acids. CDR3 nucleotide sequence: TGTGCCTGGAAAGAACAGGGGCGGAAAAGAGGCTACACCTTC. It is translated as CAWKEQGRKRGYTF.

The chain employs TRBV13 and TRBJ1-1, with D perhaps matching TRBD1 (6 bases). Per the germline V gene, CDR1 is PRHDT and CDR2 is FYEKMQ (reference sequence). V was cut by 5 bases and J by 0 bases, with 16 bases left in between. The CDR3 extends over 16 amino acids. The CDR3 nucleotides are TGTGCCAGCAGCCCCGCTCTGACAGGACTGAACACTGAAGCTTTCTTT. It translates to CASSPALTGLNTEAFF.

This clone occurred once. The chain recombines TRBV7-8 with TRBJ2-7, with TRBD2 matching 11 bases. From germline, CDR1 is SGHVS and CDR2 FQNEAQ. The length of the CDR3 is 15 residues. The J segment lost 2 bases and the V segment lost 5 bases, leaving 5 bases of the junction unmatched. The CDR3 protein is CASSPGTSGPYEQYF. In nucleotides, the CDR3 is TGTGCCAGCAGCCCGGGGACTAGCGGCCCCTACGAGCAGTACTTC.

The J gene is TRBJ2-1, the V gene TRBV7-2; 7 bases map to TRBD2. The J segment lost 1 base and the V segment lost 3 bases, leaving 3 bases of the junction unmatched. Per germline, CDR1 SGHTA and CDR2 FQGNSA. CDR3 size: 15 residues. CDR3 bases: TGTGCCAGCAGCTTTAGCGGGCCATCCTACAATGAGCAGTTCTTC. Protein sequence: CASSFSGPSYNEQFF. Full variable domain (missing parts from reference TRBV7-2 and TRBJ2-1): GAGVSQSPSNKVTEKGKDVELRCDPISGHTALYWYRQSLGQGLEFLIYFQGNSAPDKSGLPSDRFSAERTGGSVSTLTIQRTQQEDSAVYLCASSFSGPSYNEQFFGPGTRLTVL.

The genes are TRBV18 and TRBJ2-1; 10 bases agree with TRBD2. Germline CDR1 and CDR2: KGHSH and LQKENI. V shed 0 bases and J 9 bases; nucleotides not matched to a gene: 8. The CDR3 sequence is 16 residues long. As DNA, the CDR3 is TGTGCCAGCTCACCACCGTCGGCTAGCGGGAGCTCTGAGCAGTTCTTC. This sequence encodes CASSPPSASGSSEQFF. Combining the CDR3 with reference TRBV18 and TRBJ2-1 gives the whole variable domain NAGVMQNPRHLVRRRGQEARLRCSPMKGHSHVYWYRQLPEEGLKFMVYLQKENIIDESGMPKERFSAEFPKEGPSILRIQQVVRGDSAAYFCASSPPSASGSSEQFFGPGTRLTVL.

V and J are TRBV5-5 and TRBJ1-2; no reliable D call. The CDR3 runs 13 residues. Germline-derived CDR1 and CDR2 are SGHKS and YYEKEE (reference sequence). Trimming removed 2 bases from V and 3 bases from J, with 8 bases in between. CDR3 sequence: CASSLALDYGYTF. CDR3 nucleotides: TGTGCCAGCAGCTTAGCCCTGGACTATGGCTACACCTTC. Looking up the rest from reference TRBV5-5 and TRBJ1-2 gives the full variable domain: DAGVTQSPTHLIKTRGQQVTLRCSPISGHKSVSWYQQVLGQGPQFIFQYYEKEERGRGNFPDRFSARQFPNYSSELNVNALLLGDSALYLCASSLALDYGYTFGSGTRLTVV.

The rearrangement links TRBV4-1 to TRBJ1-2; D possibly corresponds to TRBD1 (6 bases). The CDR3 has 17 amino acids. Trimming removed 1 base at V and 5 bases at J, with 20 bases between. Germline CDR1 is MGHRA and CDR2 is YSYEKL. As DNA, the CDR3 is TGCGCCAGCAGCCAAGTCTTTGTTACAGGGAATTCGTATGGCTACACCTTC. It is translated as CASSQVFVTGNSYGYTF.

Comments on this clone: Germline is not matched at one junction end, which may reflect a read error. Other DNA sequences of this sample code for an identical CDR3. The chain uses TRBV7-2 and TRBJ2-2; possible D gene TRBD2, 6 bases. The CDR3 has 14 residues. Germline V gives CDR1 SGHTA, CDR2 FQGNSA. The CDR3 is CASSSNPGDGELFF. The CDR3 DNA reads TGTGCCAGCAGCTCAAACCCGGGAGACGGGGAGCTGTTCTTT.

This sequence joins TRBV19 and TRBJ2-4; 8 bases align to TRBD1. The germline V gene has CDR1 LNHDA and CDR2 SQIVND (reference sequence). The CDR3 totals 19 residues. V lost 6 bases and J lost 0; bases outside the gene matches: 16. The CDR3 sequence: CASSKKGQGQDLAKNIQYF. The CDR3 region has the DNA TGTGCCAGTAGCAAAAAGGGGCAGGGACAGGATCTAGCCAAAAACATTCAGTACTTC.

The chain employs TRBV18 and TRBJ1-1; TRBD1 matches 9 bases. Germline V gene sequence: CDR1 KGHSH, CDR2 LQKENI. The CDR3 has 20 residues. V lost 3 bases, J lost 0 bases, and 17 bases stayed unmatched. The DNA for the CDR3 is TGTGCCAGCTCACCCTTCGGTCCCGGGACAGGGTTGGGCATGAACACTGAAGCTTTCTTT. Translation: CASSPFGPGTGLGMNTEAFF.

V is TRBV9 and J is TRBJ1-3; D is unclear. CDR3 length: 16 residues. Per the germline V gene, CDR1 is SGDLS and CDR2 is YYNGEE. V gave up 0 bases and J gave up 0 bases, with 10 bases separating them. CDR3 bases: TGTGCCAGCAGCGTAGTTGACGGGTTCTCTGGAAACACCATATATTTT. Translating gives CASSVVDGFSGNTIYF.

The chain uses TRBV27 and TRBJ1-5; D call uncertain. Germline V gene lookup returns CDR1 MNHEY and CDR2 SMNVEV (reference sequence). The CDR3 runs to 15 residues. Trimming removed 6 bases at V and 0 bases at J, with 12 bases between. CDR3 protein: CASREPPYSNQPQHF. The CDR3 DNA is TGTGCCAGCAGGGAGCCCCCTTATAGCAATCAGCCCCAGCATTTT.